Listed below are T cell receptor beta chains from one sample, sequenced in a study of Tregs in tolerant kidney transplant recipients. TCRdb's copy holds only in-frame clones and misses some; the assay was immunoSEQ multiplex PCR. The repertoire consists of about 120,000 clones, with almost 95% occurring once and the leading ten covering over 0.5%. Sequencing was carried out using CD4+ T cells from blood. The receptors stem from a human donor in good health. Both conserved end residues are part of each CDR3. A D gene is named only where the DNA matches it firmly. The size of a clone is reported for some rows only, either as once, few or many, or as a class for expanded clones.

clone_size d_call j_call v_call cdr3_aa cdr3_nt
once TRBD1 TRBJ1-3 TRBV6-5 CASSPDRSSGNTIYF TGTGCCAGCAGTCCGGACAGGAGCTCTGGAAACACCATATATTTT
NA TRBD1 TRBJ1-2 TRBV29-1 CSVETGAYGYTF TGCAGCGTTGAAACAGGGGCCTATGGCTACACCTTC
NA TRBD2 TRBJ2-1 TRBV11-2 CASSLTGGPYNEQFF TGTGCCAGCAGCTTAACGGGGGGGCCGTACAATGAGCAGTTCTTC
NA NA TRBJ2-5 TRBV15 CATSRDRQETQYF TGTGCCACCAGCAGAGACAGACAAGAGACCCAGTACTTC
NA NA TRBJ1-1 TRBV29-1 CSATGGSNTEAFF TGCAGCGCCACGGGAGGATCGAACACTGAAGCTTTCTTT
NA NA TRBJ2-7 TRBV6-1 CASSDTYRYEQYF TGTGCCAGCAGTGATACCTACAGATACGAGCAGTACTTC
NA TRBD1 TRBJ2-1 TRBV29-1 CSVVRLVWQGAGGEQFF TGCAGCGTTGTACGTTTGGTGTGGCAGGGGGCAGGCGGTGAGCAGTTCTTC
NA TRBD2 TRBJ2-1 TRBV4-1 CASSPIGSGGPSSYNEQFF TGCGCCAGCAGCCCAATAGGAAGCGGGGGCCCTAGCTCCTACAATGAGCAGTTCTTC
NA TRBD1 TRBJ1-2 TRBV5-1 CASSLGGVYGYTF TGCGCCAGCAGCTTAGGGGGCGTCTATGGCTACACCTTC
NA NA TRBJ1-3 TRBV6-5 CASSYSPGDRGNTIYF TGTGCCAGCAGTTACTCTCCAGGGGATAGGGGAAACACCATATATTTT
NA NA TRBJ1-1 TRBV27 CASSPHTGPNTEAFF TGTGCCAGCAGCCCGCATACAGGCCCGAACACTGAAGCTTTCTTT
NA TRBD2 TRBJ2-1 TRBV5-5 CASSLVWLAVYNEQFF TGTGCCAGCAGCTTGGTCTGGCTAGCGGTTTACAATGAGCAGTTCTTC
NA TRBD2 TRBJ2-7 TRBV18 CASSPGLAGDEQYF TGTGCCAGCTCACCGGGACTAGCGGGAGACGAGCAGTACTTC
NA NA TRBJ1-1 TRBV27 CASSPKSGRMNTEAFF TGTGCCAGCAGTCCAAAATCGGGAAGAATGAACACTGAAGCTTTCTTT
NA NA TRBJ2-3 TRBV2 CASSRAGTTSTDTQYF TGTGCCAGCAGTCGGGCGGGGACCACTAGCACAGATACGCAGTATTTT
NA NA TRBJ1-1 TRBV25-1 CASSELDSPERVTEAFF TGTGCCAGCAGTGAATTAGACAGCCCCGAAAGGGTCACTGAAGCTTTCTTT
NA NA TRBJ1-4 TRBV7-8 CASSWGDRPTNEKLFF TGTGCCAGCAGCTGGGGCGACAGACCAACTAATGAAAAACTGTTTTTT
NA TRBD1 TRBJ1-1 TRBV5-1 CASSPGTGLVNTEAFF TGCGCCAGCAGCCCGGGGACAGGGCTCGTGAACACTGAAGCTTTCTTT
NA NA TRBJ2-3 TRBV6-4 CASSEGTDTQYF TGTGCCAGCAGTGAAGGCACAGATACGCAGTATTTT
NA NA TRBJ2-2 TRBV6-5 CASSYLGAGELFF TGTGCCAGCAGTTACTTGGGGGCCGGGGAGCTGTTTTTT
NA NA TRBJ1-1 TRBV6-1 CAGGGNTEAFF TGTGCGGGGGGAGGGAACACTGAAGCTTTCTTT
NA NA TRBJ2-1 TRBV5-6 CASSLWQTRGYNEQFF TGTGCCAGCAGCTTGTGGCAGACGAGGGGTTACAATGAGCAGTTCTTC
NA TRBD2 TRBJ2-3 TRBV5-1 CASTRGESTDTQYF TGCGCCAGCACGCGGGGGGAATCAACAGATACGCAGTATTTT
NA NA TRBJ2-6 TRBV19 CASIPSSGANVLTF TGTGCCAGTATCCCTAGCTCTGGGGCCAACGTCCTGACTTTC
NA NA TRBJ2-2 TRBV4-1 CASSPGLLPGELFF TGCGCCAGCAGCCCCGGCTTGTTACCCGGGGAGCTGTTTTTT
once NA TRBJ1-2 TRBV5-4 CASSLGEGHANYGYTF TGTGCCAGCAGCTTGGGGGAGGGACACGCTAACTATGGCTACACCTTC
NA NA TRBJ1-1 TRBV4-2 CASSRRTNTEAFF TGTGCCAGCAGCCGCAGAACCAACACTGAAGCTTTCTTT
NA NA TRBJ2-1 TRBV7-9 CASSLRGARRTYNEQFF TGTGCCAGCAGCTTAAGGGGGGCCCGGAGGACCTACAATGAGCAGTTCTTC
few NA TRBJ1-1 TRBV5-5 CASSRYYQDRNTEAFF TGTGCCAGCAGCCGTTACTACCAGGACAGAAACACTGAAGCTTTCTTT
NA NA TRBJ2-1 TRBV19 CASSIRRAYSYNEQFF TGTGCCAGTAGTATACGGCGGGCCTACTCCTACAATGAGCAGTTCTTC
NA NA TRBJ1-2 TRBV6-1 CASSEDPAAFNYGYTF TGTGCCAGCAGTGAGGATCCAGCAGCTTTTAACTATGGCTACACCTTC
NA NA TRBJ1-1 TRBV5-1 CASSLLGMNTEAFF TGCGCCAGCAGCTTGCTGGGCATGAACACTGAAGCTTTCTTT
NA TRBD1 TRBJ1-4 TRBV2 CASRDRGYLNEKLFF TGTGCCAGCAGGGACAGGGGGTATCTTAATGAAAAACTGTTTTTT
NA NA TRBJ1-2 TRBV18 CASSPQESQGLIYGYTF TGTGCCAGCTCACCACAAGAGTCCCAGGGCCTTATATATGGCTACACCTTC
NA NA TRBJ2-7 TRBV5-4 CASSQGNTYEQYF TGTGCCAGCAGCCAGGGCAATACCTACGAGCAGTACTTC
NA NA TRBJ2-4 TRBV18 CASSLTTGPLSKNIQYF TGTGCCAGCTCACTTACCACAGGGCCTCTATCCAAAAACATTCAGTACTTC
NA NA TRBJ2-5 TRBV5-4 CASGRGPTRETQYF TGTGCCAGCGGCCGGGGGCCCACCCGGGAGACCCAGTACTTC
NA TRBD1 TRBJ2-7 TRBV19 CASSRDSLVYEQYF TGTGCCAGTAGTCGGGACAGCTTGGTCTACGAGCAGTACTTC
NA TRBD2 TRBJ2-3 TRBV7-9 CASSPRTSGELDTQYF TGTGCCAGCAGCCCAAGGACTAGCGGGGAGTTAGATACGCAGTATTTT
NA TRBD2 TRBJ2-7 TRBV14 CASSQVAGGSYEQYF TGTGCCAGCAGCCAAGTAGCGGGAGGATCCTACGAGCAGTACTTC
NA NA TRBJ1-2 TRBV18 CASSHSTGSSEGYTF TGTGCCAGCTCCCACTCAACGGGTTCCTCTGAGGGCTACACCTTC
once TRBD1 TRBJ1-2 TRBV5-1 CASSQSGTGNYGYTF TGCGCCAGCAGCCAGTCCGGGACAGGGAACTATGGCTACACCTTC
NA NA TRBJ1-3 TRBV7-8 CASSLAPGWTGNTIYF TGTGCCAGCAGCTTAGCGCCGGGGTGGACTGGAAACACCATATATTTT
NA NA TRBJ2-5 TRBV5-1 CASSVVGGSETQYF TGCGCCAGCAGCGTGGTCGGGGGCTCGGAGACCCAGTACTTC
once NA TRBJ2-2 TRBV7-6 CASSPVGSLNTGELFF TGTGCCAGCAGCCCCGTCGGTAGCTTGAACACCGGGGAGCTGTTTTTT